A selection of T cell receptor beta chains follows, all from one sample in a study. TCRdb re-analysed the reads in MiXCR, keeping a single row per CDR3 protein. The repertoire holds 15,000 or so distinct CDR3 sequences, with 30% to 40% as singletons. Input material: blood. These receptors were taken from a human donor. Each CDR3 is given with its conserved first and last residue. D genes are given only for firm matches. Rows may omit the clone size; those that give it use once, few, many or a size class.

>-|11|TRBJ2-7|-|TRBV30
CAYTGTYEQYF
TGTGCCTACACAGGGACCTACGAGCAGTACTTC
>TRBD2|13|TRBJ2-7|medium-sized|TRBV29-1
CSVVLAGGYEQYF
TGCAGCGTTGTACTAGCGGGGGGATACGAGCAGTACTTC
>-|15|TRBJ2-1|many|TRBV4-3
CASSVVADSYNEQFF
TGCGCCAGCAGCGTGGTGGCGGATTCCTACAATGAGCAGTTCTTC
>TRBD2|16|TRBJ2-1|-|TRBV4-1
CASSQFLADSYNEQFF
TGCGCCAGCAGCCAATTCCTAGCGGACTCCTACAATGAGCAGTTCTTC
>TRBD1|14|TRBJ1-5|many|TRBV20-1
CSAWYRGSNQPQHF
TGCAGTGCTTGGTACAGGGGTAGCAATCAGCCCCAGCATTTT
>-|15|TRBJ2-7|many|TRBV18
CASSPPVAQHYEQYF
TGTGCCAGCTCACCACCGGTCGCGCAGCACTACGAGCAGTACTTC
>-|16|TRBJ2-4|many|TRBV4-2
CASSQETWQGGNIQYF
TGTGCCAGCAGCCAAGAGACTTGGCAGGGAGGAAACATTCAGTACTTC
>TRBD2|16|TRBJ2-1|medium-sized|TRBV4-2
CASSQGGLAGDHEQFF
TGTGCCAGCAGCCAAGGGGGCCTAGCGGGAGACCATGAGCAGTTCTTC
>TRBD1|15|TRBJ1-4|many|TRBV30
CAWRPRTGRVEKLFF
TGTGCCTGGAGACCCAGGACAGGGCGGGTAGAAAAACTGTTTTTT
>TRBD2|17|TRBJ2-7|-|TRBV30
CAWSWGLAESVFNEQYF
TGTGCCTGGAGCTGGGGACTAGCGGAGTCCGTCTTTAACGAGCAGTACTTC
>-|14|TRBJ1-2|many|TRBV29-1
CSVEALQGIYGYTF
TGCAGCGTTGAAGCTCTTCAGGGGATCTATGGCTACACCTTC
>TRBD1|15|TRBJ2-3|many|TRBV4-3
CASSQGTGFTDTQYF
TGCGCCAGCAGCCAAGGGACAGGGTTCACAGATACGCAGTATTTT
>-|14|TRBJ2-7|-|TRBV4-2
CASSHGGLLYEQYF
TGTGCCAGCAGCCATGGAGGGCTGTTGTACGAGCAGTACTTC
>TRBD2|15|TRBJ2-7|few|TRBV10-2
CASSQNRLAPNEQYF
TGCGCCAGCAGCCAGAACCGACTAGCTCCCAACGAGCAGTACTTC
>TRBD2|18|TRBJ2-1|-|TRBV14
CASSQEVLAGVAYNEQFF
TGTGCCAGCAGCCAAGAGGTCCTAGCGGGCGTAGCCTACAATGAGCAGTTCTTC
>-|13|TRBJ1-1|medium-sized|TRBV30
CAWRPLLNTEAFF
TGTGCCTGGAGGCCCCTATTGAACACTGAAGCTTTCTTT
>TRBD1|13|TRBJ2-3|-|TRBV10-3
CALRTGLDNEQYF
TGTGCCCTCCGGACAGGGCTGGACAATGAGCAGTATTTT
>-|12|TRBJ1-1|once|TRBV6-2/TRBV6-3
CASRNLNTEAFF
TGTGCCAGCAGAAATTTGAACACTGAAGCTTTCTTT
>-|15|TRBJ1-5|-|TRBV18
CASSPIRAGNQPQHF
TGTGCCAGCTCACCAATCAGGGCAGGGAATCAGCCCCAGCATTTT
>-|15|TRBJ2-4|medium-sized|TRBV23-1
CASSPRGLAKNIQYF
TGCGCCAGCAGTCCTAGAGGACTAGCCAAAAACATTCAGTACTTC
>TRBD2|17|TRBJ2-3|-|TRBV20-1
CSASWASGLGPSDTQYF
TGCAGTGCTAGTTGGGCTAGCGGGTTAGGGCCCTCAGATACGCAGTATTTT
>TRBD1|14|TRBJ1-6|-|TRBV4-3
CASSPGGTGSTLHF
TGCGCCAGCAGCCCGGGGGGGACAGGGAGCACCCTCCACTTT
>-|12|TRBJ2-1|medium-sized|TRBV29-1
CSVEPTGYEQFF
TGCAGCGTTGAACCCACAGGATACGAGCAGTTCTTC
>-|13|TRBJ1-3|medium-sized|TRBV20-1
CSAGPPPGNTIYF
TGCAGTGCTGGCCCGCCCCCTGGAAACACCATATATTTT
>TRBD2|15|TRBJ2-5|many|TRBV7-9
CASSPGLAGGETQYF
TGTGCCAGCAGCCCGGGACTAGCGGGCGGTGAGACCCAGTACTTC
>TRBD2|17|TRBJ2-1|-|TRBV5-1
CASSLEAVAGVVDEQFF
TGCGCCAGCAGCTTGGAAGCAGTAGCGGGAGTCGTAGATGAGCAGTTCTTC
>-|16|TRBJ2-2|few|TRBV28
CASSSISGRHGGELFF
TGTGCCAGCAGTTCGATAAGCGGCCGCCATGGAGGGGAGCTGTTTTTT
>-|19|TRBJ1-5|medium-sized|TRBV19
CASSFSPPTAPFRNQPQHF
TGTGCCAGTAGTTTCTCTCCACCTACAGCTCCGTTCCGCAATCAGCCCCAGCATTTT
>-|10|TRBJ2-6|-|TRBV7-2
CASSQEILTF
TGTGCCAGCAGCCAAGAGATCCTGACTTTC
>TRBD2|18|TRBJ2-3|many|TRBV4-3
CASSQDPAGGSPTDTQYF
TGCGCCAGCAGCCAAGACCCCGCTGGCGGGAGCCCCACAGATACGCAGTATTTT
>-|13|TRBJ1-4|-|TRBV29-1
CSVGVGAWEKLFF
TGCAGCGTTGGTGTGGGAGCATGGGAAAAACTGTTTTTT
>-|14|TRBJ1-5|few|TRBV4-3
CASSQDKPSGSQHF
TGCGCCAGCAGCCAAGATAAACCTAGCGGGTCCCAGCATTTT